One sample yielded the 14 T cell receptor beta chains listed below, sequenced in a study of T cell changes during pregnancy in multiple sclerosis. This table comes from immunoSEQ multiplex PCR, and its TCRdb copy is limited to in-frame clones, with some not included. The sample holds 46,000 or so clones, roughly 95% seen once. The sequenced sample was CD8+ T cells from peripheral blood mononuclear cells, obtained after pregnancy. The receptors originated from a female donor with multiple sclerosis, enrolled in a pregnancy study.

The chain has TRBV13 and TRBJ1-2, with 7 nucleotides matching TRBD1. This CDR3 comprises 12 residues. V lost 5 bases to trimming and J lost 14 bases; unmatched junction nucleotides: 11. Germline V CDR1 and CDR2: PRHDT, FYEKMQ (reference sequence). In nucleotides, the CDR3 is TGTGCCAGCAGCGACCCGGGACAGACGCTTACCTTC. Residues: CASSDPGQTLTF.

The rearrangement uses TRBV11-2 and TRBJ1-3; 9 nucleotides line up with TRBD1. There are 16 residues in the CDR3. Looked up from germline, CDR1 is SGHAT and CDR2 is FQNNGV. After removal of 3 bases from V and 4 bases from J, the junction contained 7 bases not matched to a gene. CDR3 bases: TGTGCCAGCAGCTTTCGGCGACAGGGGGGCGGAAACACCATATATTTT. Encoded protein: CASSFRRQGGGNTIYF.

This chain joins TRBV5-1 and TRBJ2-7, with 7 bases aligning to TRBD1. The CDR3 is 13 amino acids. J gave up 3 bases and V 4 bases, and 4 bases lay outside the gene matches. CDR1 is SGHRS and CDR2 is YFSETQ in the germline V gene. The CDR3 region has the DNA TGCGCCAGCAGCCCCTGGGACAGCTACGAGCAGTACTTC. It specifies CASSPWDSYEQYF.

DNA of the CDR3: TGTGCCAGCAGCTTAAAGACTAGCGGGGGGAAGGAGACCCAGTACTTC. This translates into CASSLKTSGGKETQYF. V usage is TRBV11-2 and J usage is TRBJ2-5; 13 bases map to TRBD2. Per germline, CDR1 SGHAT and CDR2 FQNNGV. CDR3 size: 16 residues. The ends lost 2 bases at V and 5 bases at J; junction bases unmatched: 5.

In nucleotides, the CDR3 is TGTGCCAGCAGCTTGGGGGACGGAGGGCACCATAGCACAGATACGCAGTATTTT. Translation gives CASSLGDGGHHSTDTQYF. V and J are TRBV5-4 and TRBJ2-3, with D maybe TRBD2 (6 bases). This CDR3 is 18 amino acids long. V gave up 0 bases and J gave up 0 bases, with 17 bases separating them. The germline gives CDR1 SGHNT, CDR2 YYREEE (reference sequence).

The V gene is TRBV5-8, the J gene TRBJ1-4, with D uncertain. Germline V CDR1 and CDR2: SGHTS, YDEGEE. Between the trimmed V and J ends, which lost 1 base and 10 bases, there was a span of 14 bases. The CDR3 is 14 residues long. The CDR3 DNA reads TGTGCCAGCAGCTTGCGGCAGTTTAGAGGAAAACTGTTTTTT. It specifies CASSLRQFRGKLFF.

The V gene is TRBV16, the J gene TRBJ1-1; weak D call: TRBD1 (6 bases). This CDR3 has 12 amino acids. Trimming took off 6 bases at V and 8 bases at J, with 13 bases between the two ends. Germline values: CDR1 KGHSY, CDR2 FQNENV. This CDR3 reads CASSRTGIEAFF. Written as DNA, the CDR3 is TGTGCCAGCAGTAGAACAGGGATCGAAGCTTTCTTT.

The CDR3 region is CASSLQSNYGYTF. DNA for the CDR3: TGTGCCAGCAGCCTACAGAGTAACTATGGCTACACCTTC. The V call is TRBV2, the J call TRBJ1-2, with no clear D. The ends were cut back, 6 bases at V and 1 base at J, with 9 bases in the middle. The length of the CDR3 is 13 residues. The germline gives CDR1 SNHLY, CDR2 FYNNEI.

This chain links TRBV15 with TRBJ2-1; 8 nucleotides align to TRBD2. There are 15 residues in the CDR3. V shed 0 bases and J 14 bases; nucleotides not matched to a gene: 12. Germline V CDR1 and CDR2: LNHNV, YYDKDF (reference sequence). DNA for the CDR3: TGTGCCACCAGCAGAGATAGGGGTTCAGCGGGAGCCGAGTTCTTC. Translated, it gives CATSRDRGSAGAEFF.

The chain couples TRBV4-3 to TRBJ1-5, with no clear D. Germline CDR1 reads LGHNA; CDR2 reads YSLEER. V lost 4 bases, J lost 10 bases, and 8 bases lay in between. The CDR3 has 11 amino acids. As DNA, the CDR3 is TGCGCCAGCAGCCGGGCGTTCCCCCAGCATTTT. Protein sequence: CASSRAFPQHF.

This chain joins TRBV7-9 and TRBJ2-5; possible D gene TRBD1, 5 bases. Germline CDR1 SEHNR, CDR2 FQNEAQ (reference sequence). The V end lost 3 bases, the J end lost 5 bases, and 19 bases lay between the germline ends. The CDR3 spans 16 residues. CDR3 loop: CASSFPDGTQGETQYF. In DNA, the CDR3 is TGTGCCAGCAGCTTCCCGGACGGCACCCAGGGTGAGACCCAGTACTTC. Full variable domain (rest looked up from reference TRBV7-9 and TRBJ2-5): DTGVSQNPRHKITKRGQNVTFRCDPISEHNRLYWYRQTLGQGPEFLTYFQNEAQLEKSRLLSDRFSAERPKGSFSTLEIQRTEQGDSAMYLCASSFPDGTQGETQYFGPGTRLLVL.

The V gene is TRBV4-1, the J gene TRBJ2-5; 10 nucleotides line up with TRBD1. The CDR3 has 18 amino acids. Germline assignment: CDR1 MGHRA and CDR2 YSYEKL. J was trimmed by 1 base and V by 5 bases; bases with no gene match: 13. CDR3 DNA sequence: TGCGCCAGCAGCGCCCCCCCGCTAGGACAGGGGGTCCAAGAGACCCAGTACTTC. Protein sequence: CASSAPPLGQGVQETQYF.

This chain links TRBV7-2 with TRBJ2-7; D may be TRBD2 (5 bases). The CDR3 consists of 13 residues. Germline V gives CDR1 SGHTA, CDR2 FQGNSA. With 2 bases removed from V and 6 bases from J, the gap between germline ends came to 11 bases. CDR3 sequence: CASSLKRGFEQYF. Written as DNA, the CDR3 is TGTGCCAGCAGCTTAAAACGGGGTTTCGAGCAGTACTTC.

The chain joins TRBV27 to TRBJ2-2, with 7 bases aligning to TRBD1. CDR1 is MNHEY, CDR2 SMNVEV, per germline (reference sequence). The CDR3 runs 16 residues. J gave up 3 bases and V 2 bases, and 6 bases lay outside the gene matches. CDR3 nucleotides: TGTGCCAGCAGTTTAGTCGGGACAGCACACACCGGGGAGCTGTTTTTT. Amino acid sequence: CASSLVGTAHTGELFF.